The TCR beta chain under discussion was sequenced for a study of blood T cell repertoires in COVID-19. Using immunoSEQ multiplex PCR, the repertoire was profiled, and TCRdb retains in-frame clones only, with some absent. The data show 300,000 or so clones, with around 82% seen just once and roughly 1.2% held by the top ten. CDR1 MNHEY and CDR2 SVGAGI come from the germline V gene. This CDR3 is built from 12 residues. Between the trimmed V and J ends, which lost 6 bases and 8 bases, there was a span of 13 bases. The chain carries TRBV6-5 and TRBJ1-1, with TRBD1 as a possible D gene (6 bases). The sequence was obtained from a woman between 45 and 60 years old with acute or convalescent COVID-19. Sequencing was carried out using peripheral blood. Here the CDR3 reads CASSIQGREAFF. The CDR3 coding sequence is TGTGCCAGCAGCATACAGGGACGGGAAGCTTTCTTT.